The 16 T cell receptor beta chains below were found in one sample sequenced in a study of shared clonotypes between healthy human individuals. The data were produced by immunoSEQ multiplex PCR, yet TCRdb's version contains in-frame clones alone and is incomplete. Of 2 million to 2.5 million clones listed, approximately 95% are singletons. The sequenced sample consisted of naive CD4+ T cells from PBMCs. Subset here: CD45RA+ positively selected. The receptors here all came from a man younger than 35 in good health. Some clones in this sample may be carry-over from other donors' samples.

The CDR3 coding sequence is TGTGCCAGCAGCTTATACGAGTGGGGACTCACAGATACGCAGTATTTT. This encodes CASSLYEWGLTDTQYF. The chain carries TRBV7-2 and TRBJ2-3, with D perhaps matching TRBD2 (6 bases). V lost 2 bases and J lost 2, with 14 bases in between. Germline CDR1 and CDR2: SGHTA and FQGNSA. The CDR3 is 16 amino acids.

This clone was seen just once. The CDR3 DNA sequence: TGTGCCAGCAGCGCTTCCACCGCATATGATGAAAAACTGTTTTTT. Residues: CASSASTAYDEKLFF. The rearrangement joins TRBV4-2 to TRBJ1-4; D is unclear. CDR1 LGHNA and CDR2 YNFKEQ come from the germline V gene. V gave up 5 bases and J gave up 6 bases, with 16 bases separating them. The CDR3 consists of 15 residues.

This clone was seen once. The identical CDR3 is also encoded by other nucleotide sequences in the sample. This chain connects TRBV20-1 to TRBJ2-1, with D possibly TRBD2 on 6 matching bases. The germline CDR1 and CDR2 sequences are DFQATT and SNEGSKA (reference sequence). V was trimmed by 3 bases and J by 8 bases, leaving 8 bases between them. The CDR3 consists of 11 residues. CDR3 in DNA: TGCAGTGCTAGTGAGCGGGATGAGCAGTTCTTC. It encodes CSASERDEQFF.

Regarding this clone: Additional DNA sequences in this sample encode the identical CDR3. The chain has TRBV5-4 and TRBJ1-2, with 7 bases fitting TRBD1. CDR3 length: 13 residues. Germline values: CDR1 SGHNT, CDR2 YYREEE (reference sequence). Trimming cost V 2 bases and J 5 bases; bases outside gene matches: 3. CDR3 region: CASSLAGGYGYTF. The DNA of the CDR3 is TGTGCCAGCAGCTTAGCAGGGGGTTATGGCTACACCTTC.

The V gene is TRBV20-1, the J gene TRBJ2-4; possible D gene TRBD2, 5 bases. The CDR3 has 11 residues. From germline, CDR1 is DFQATT and CDR2 SNEGSKA (reference sequence). The ends were cut back, 8 bases at V and 8 bases at J, with 13 bases in the middle. This CDR3 is CSPGKGDIQYF. The CDR3 nucleotides are TGCAGTCCGGGGAAAGGTGACATTCAGTACTTC.

With respect to this clone: The identical CDR3 is also encoded by other nucleotide sequences in the sample. This chain connects TRBV19 to TRBJ2-7, with 9 bases aligning to TRBD1. After removal of 2 bases from V and 2 bases from J, the junction contained 4 bases not matched to a gene. CDR3 length: 15 residues. CDR1 is LNHDA, CDR2 SQIVND, per germline (reference sequence). CDR3 sequence reads: CASSIPGQGTYEQYF. The CDR3 region has the DNA TGTGCCAGTAGTATACCGGGACAGGGAACCTACGAGCAGTACTTC.

DNA of the CDR3: TGTGCCAGCAGCATCCTTTACAATGAGCAGTTCTTC. Its translation is CASSILYNEQFF. This chain connects TRBV13 to TRBJ2-1; D gene ambiguous. Trimming left V 5 bases short and J 4 bases short, with 6 bases between. CDR1 PRHDT and CDR2 FYEKMQ come from the germline V gene (reference sequence). This CDR3 is 12 amino acids long.

Only one count was recorded for this clone. This sequence joins TRBV5-1 and TRBJ1-1; 7 bases line up with TRBD1. The germline CDR1 and CDR2 sequences are SGHRS and YFSETQ. V shed 4 bases and J 1 base; nucleotides not matched to a gene: 13. This CDR3 comprises 17 residues. Here the CDR3 DNA reads TGCGCCAGCAGCGCAAAGACAGGGTCCCTCTGGAACACTGAAGCTTTCTTT. Translating it yields CASSAKTGSLWNTEAFF. The full variable domain, in which reference TRBV5-1 and TRBJ1-1 provide the parts outside the CDR3, is KAGVTQTPRYLIKTRGQQVTLSCSPISGHRSVSWYQQTPGQGLQFLFEYFSETQRNKGNFPGRFSGRQFSNSRSEMNVSTLELGDSALYLCASSAKTGSLWNTEAFFGQGTRLTVV.

J is TRBJ1-1 and V is TRBV16, with a weak D call TRBD1 (5 bases). CDR1 and CDR2 from the germline V gene are KGHSY and FQNENV. Trimming took off 8 bases at V and 9 bases at J, with 16 bases between the two ends. This CDR3 spans 12 amino acids. The CDR3 sequence: CASVSDSFKAFF. The CDR3 bases are TGTGCCAGCGTTTCAGACAGTTTTAAAGCTTTCTTT.

The CDR3 sequence: CASKRAGGGDTQYF. The CDR3 region has the DNA TGTGCCAGTAAAAGAGCGGGAGGCGGGGATACGCAGTATTTT. The chain has TRBV19 and TRBJ2-3; 9 bases align to TRBD2. The germline V gene encodes CDR1 LNHDA and CDR2 SQIVND (reference sequence). V trimming: 7 bases; J trimming: 6 bases; junction bases outside the gene matches: 8. The CDR3 sequence is 14 residues long.

The V gene is TRBV28, the J gene TRBJ2-7, with D maybe TRBD2 (6 bases). The CDR3 is 14 residues long. V lost 2 bases to trimming and J lost 6 bases, with 14 bases between them. Germline V gene sequence: CDR1 MDHEN, CDR2 SYDVKM. The CDR3 is CASSLIGRQSEQYF. The CDR3 DNA sequence: TGTGCCAGCAGTTTAATCGGGAGACAGTCCGAGCAGTACTTC.

CDR3: CASIPAWGQGDTEAFF. In DNA form, the CDR3 reads TGTGCCAGCATCCCAGCATGGGGACAGGGGGACACTGAAGCTTTCTTT. The V call is TRBV27, the J call TRBJ1-1; 11 bases map to TRBD1. Germline V lookup: CDR1 MNHEY, CDR2 SMNVEV (reference sequence). The V gene end was trimmed by 7 bases and the J gene end by 3 bases; junction bases not matched to a gene: 10. This CDR3 contains 16 residues.

The V gene is TRBV18, the J gene TRBJ2-2; D possibly corresponds to TRBD1 (6 bases). Germline CDR1 reads KGHSH; CDR2 reads LQKENI. This CDR3 contains 13 residues. V lost 5 bases to trimming and J lost 9 bases, with 13 bases between them. CDR3 bases: TGTGCCAGCTCATCCCAGGGGTTCAGGGAGCTGTTTTTT. This sequence encodes CASSSQGFRELFF.

The gene calls are TRBV5-1 and TRBJ2-6, with D unclear. This CDR3 is built from 17 residues. V was trimmed by 0 bases and J by 0 bases, leaving 10 bases between them. In germline, CDR1 is SGHRS, CDR2 YFSETQ. CDR3 sequence (DNA): TGCGCCAGCAGCTTGGAGGGTCTTCGCTCTGGGGCCAACGTCCTGACTTTC. It codes for CASSLEGLRSGANVLTF.

The DNA for the CDR3 is TGCGCCAGCAGTTCGGCGACCCTAGGGAATGAGCAGTTCTTC. This translates into CASSSATLGNEQFF. The rearrangement joins TRBV5-1 to TRBJ2-1; unclear D gene. V was clipped by 5 bases and J by 7 bases, with 16 bases between them. This CDR3 has 14 amino acids. Germline CDR1 and CDR2: SGHRS and YFSETQ. The full variable domain, completed using reference TRBV5-1 and TRBJ2-1, is KAGVTQTPRYLIKTRGQQVTLSCSPISGHRSVSWYQQTPGQGLQFLFEYFSETQRNKGNFPGRFSGRQFSNSRSEMNVSTLELGDSALYLCASSSATLGNEQFFGPGTRLTVL.

The chain employs TRBV9 and TRBJ2-2, with a possible D match to TRBD2 (6 bases). The CDR3 covers 13 residues. The V end lost 4 bases, the J end lost 5 bases, and 9 bases lay between the germline ends. From germline, CDR1 is SGDLS and CDR2 YYNGEE. In nucleotides, the CDR3 is TGTGCCAGCAGCTTCCTAGCGACCGGGGAGCTGTTTTTT. Residues: CASSFLATGELFF.